This T cell receptor beta chain was recorded in a study of shared clonotypes between healthy human individuals. A CD45RA+ naive subset and a CD45RA-negative memory subset were split from CD4+ cells. The study's findings and limits: Among donors, clonotype sharing was expected to be affected by sequencing depth.

In the case of this clone: Its antigen is still unknown.

This CDR3 region has 17 residues. Germline CDR1 is MDHEN and CDR2 is SYDVKM. V was trimmed by 5 bases and J by 5 bases, leaving 22 bases between them. The assay was run at deep level. Per the original methods: Filtering differed for immunoSEQ, which gave only junction sequences without quality scores. Clones were sequenced by immunoSEQ multiplex PCR, and TCRdb holds only the in-frame ones, with some missing. That table gives V, J and clone size, and the DNA gave D and trimming. Of 1,100,000 or so clones in the sample, about 80% are singletons; the top ten hold around 0.47%. The sequence came from a man between 18 and 29 years old in good health. Some clones in this sample may be carry-over from other donors' samples. The genes are TRBV28 and TRBJ1-5; D unclear. Sequencing was performed on memory CD4+ T cells from PBMCs. Subset specified: CD45RA-negative fraction. CDR3 sequence (DNA): TGTGCCAGCAGTATAACCCACCTCCGGGTGGGCCATCAGCCCCAGCATTTT. It translates to CASSITHLRVGHQPQHF.